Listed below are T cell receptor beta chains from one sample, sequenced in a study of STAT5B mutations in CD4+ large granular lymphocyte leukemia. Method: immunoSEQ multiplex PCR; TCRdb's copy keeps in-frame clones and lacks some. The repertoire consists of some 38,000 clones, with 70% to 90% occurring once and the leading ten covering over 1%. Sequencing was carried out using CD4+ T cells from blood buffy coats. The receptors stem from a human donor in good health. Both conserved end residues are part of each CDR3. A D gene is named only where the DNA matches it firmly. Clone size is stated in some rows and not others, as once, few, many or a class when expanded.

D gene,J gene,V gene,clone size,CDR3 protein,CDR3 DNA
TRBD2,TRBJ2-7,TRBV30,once,CAWSKTSGRLYEQYF,TGTGCCTGGAGCAAGACTAGCGGGAGGTTGTACGAGCAGTACTTC
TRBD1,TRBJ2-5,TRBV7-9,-,CASSTGTGVLETQYF,TGTGCCAGCAGCACTGGGACAGGGGTGTTGGAGACCCAGTACTTC
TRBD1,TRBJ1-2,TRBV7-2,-,CASSSWTGGLDGYTF,TGTGCCAGCAGCTCGTGGACAGGAGGATTGGATGGCTACACCTTC
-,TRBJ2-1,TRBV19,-,CASRSGRMGNEQFF,TGTGCCAGTAGATCGGGGCGGATGGGGAATGAGCAGTTCTTC
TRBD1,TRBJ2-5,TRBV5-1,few,CASSRQGAPGETQYF,TGCGCCAGCAGCCGACAGGGGGCGCCGGGGGAGACCCAGTACTTC
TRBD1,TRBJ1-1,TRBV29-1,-,CSVEQTGYTEAFF,TGCAGCGTTGAACAGACAGGGTACACTGAAGCTTTCTTT
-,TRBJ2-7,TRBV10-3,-,CAISPGLTSYEQYF,TGTGCCATCAGCCCGGGACTTACCTCCTACGAGCAGTACTTC
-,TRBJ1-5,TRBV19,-,CASSQGPLYSNQPQHF,TGTGCCAGTAGCCAGGGTCCGCTATATAGCAATCAGCCCCAGCATTTT
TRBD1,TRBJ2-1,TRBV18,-,CASSRDRGPGNEQFF,TGTGCCAGCTCACGGGACAGGGGCCCAGGAAATGAGCAGTTCTTC
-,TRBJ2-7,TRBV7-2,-,CASSPQTTQGAEQYF,TGTGCCAGCAGCCCACAGACAACACAGGGCGCCGAGCAGTACTTC
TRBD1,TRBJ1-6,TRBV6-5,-,CASSYGTGSGNSPLHF,TGTGCCAGCAGTTACGGGACAGGGAGCGGTAATTCACCCCTCCACTTT
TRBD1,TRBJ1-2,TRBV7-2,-,CASSFQTGQGYTF,TGTGCCAGCAGCTTCCAGACAGGGCAGGGCTACACCTTC
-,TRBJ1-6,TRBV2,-,CASSEELRNSPLHF,TGTGCCAGCAGTGAAGAGCTGCGGAATTCACCCCTCCACTTT
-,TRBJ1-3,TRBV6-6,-,CASIVGTPGNTIYF,TGTGCCAGCATTGTCGGGACACCTGGAAACACCATATATTTT
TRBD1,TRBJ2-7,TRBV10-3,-,CAISESPGQGSYEQYF,TGTGCCATCAGTGAGTCCCCCGGACAGGGTTCCTACGAGCAGTACTTC
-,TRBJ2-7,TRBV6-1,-,CASAKEGYEQYF,TGTGCCAGCGCAAAGGAGGGGTACGAGCAGTACTTC
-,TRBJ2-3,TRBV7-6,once,CASSYEDTQYF,TGTGCCAGCAGCTATGAAGATACGCAGTATTTT
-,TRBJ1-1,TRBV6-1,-,CASSDKRMNTEAFF,TGTGCCAGCAGTGACAAACGGATGAACACTGAAGCTTTCTTT
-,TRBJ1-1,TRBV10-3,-,CAISDQDRLNTEAFF,TGTGCCATCAGTGACCAGGACAGATTGAACACTGAAGCTTTCTTT
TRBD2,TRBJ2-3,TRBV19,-,CASSGASGGLDTQYF,TGTGCCAGTAGTGGAGCTAGCGGGGGTTTGGATACGCAGTATTTT
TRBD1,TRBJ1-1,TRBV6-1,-,CASISWGGGEAFF,TGTGCCAGCATCTCGTGGGGAGGGGGCGAAGCTTTCTTT
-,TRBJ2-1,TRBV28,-,CASSAVLANNEQFF,TGTGCCAGCAGTGCTGTTTTGGCAAACAATGAGCAGTTCTTC
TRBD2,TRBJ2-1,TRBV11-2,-,CASSSRGRDYNEQFF,TGTGCCAGCAGCTCGCGCGGGAGGGACTACAATGAGCAGTTCTTC
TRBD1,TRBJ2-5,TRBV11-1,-,CASSLQDRAETQYF,TGTGCCAGCAGCTTACAGGACAGGGCCGAGACCCAGTACTTC
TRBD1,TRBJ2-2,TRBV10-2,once,CATRTGEDTGELFF,TGCGCCACCCGGACAGGGGAGGACACCGGGGAGCTGTTTTTT
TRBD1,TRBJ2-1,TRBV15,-,CATQTGQGSYNEQFF,TGTGCCACCCAAACTGGACAGGGGTCCTACAATGAGCAGTTCTTC
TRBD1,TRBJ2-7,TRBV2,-,CASSEQGVVYEQYF,TGTGCCAGCAGTGAGCAGGGGGTCGTTTACGAGCAGTACTTC
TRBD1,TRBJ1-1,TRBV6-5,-,CASRTGQLEAFF,TGTGCCAGCAGAACGGGACAGCTTGAAGCTTTCTTT
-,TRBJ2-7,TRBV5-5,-,CASSDLRYEQYF,TGTGCCAGCAGCGACTTGCGGTACGAGCAGTACTTC
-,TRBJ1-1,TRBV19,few,CASSMGSRRIAFF,TGTGCCAGTAGTATGGGCTCCAGGAGGATTGCTTTCTTT
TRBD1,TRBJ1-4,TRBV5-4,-,CASSPTGGSEKLFF,TGTGCCAGCAGCCCTACAGGGGGCAGTGAAAAACTGTTTTTT
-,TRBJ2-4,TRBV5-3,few,CARSLVEGAKNIQYF,TGTGCCAGAAGCTTGGTGGAGGGAGCCAAAAACATTCAGTACTTC
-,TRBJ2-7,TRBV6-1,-,CASNPGDSSSYEQYF,TGTGCCAGCAACCCAGGGGACTCCAGCTCCTACGAGCAGTACTTC
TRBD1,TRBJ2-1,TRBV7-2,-,CASSLGVTGDGQFF,TGTGCCAGCAGCTTAGGGGTGACAGGGGATGGGCAGTTCTTC
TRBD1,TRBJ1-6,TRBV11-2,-,CASSWTTGDSGSPLHF,TGTGCCAGCAGCTGGACTACAGGGGATTCTGGTTCACCCCTCCACTTT
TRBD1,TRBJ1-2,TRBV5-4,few,CASSPEQGASYGYTF,TGTGCCAGCAGCCCTGAACAGGGGGCTAGCTATGGCTACACCTTC
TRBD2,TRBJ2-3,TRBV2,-,CASSQTSASTDTQYF,TGTGCCAGCAGTCAGACTAGCGCGAGCACAGATACGCAGTATTTT
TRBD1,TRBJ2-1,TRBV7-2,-,CASRVGTGGTYNEQFF,TGTGCCAGCAGGGTTGGGACAGGGGGCACCTACAATGAGCAGTTCTTC
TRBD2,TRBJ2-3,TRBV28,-,CASSLAGVTADTQYF,TGTGCCAGCAGTTTAGCGGGAGTGACTGCGGATACGCAGTATTTT
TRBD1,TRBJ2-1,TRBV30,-,CAWSVFPGQSSYNEQFF,TGTGCCTGGAGTGTTTTCCCGGGACAGTCATCCTACAATGAGCAGTTCTTC
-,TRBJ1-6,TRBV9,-,CASSVAGANSPLHF,TGTGCCAGCAGCGTAGCCGGGGCTAATTCACCCCTCCACTTT
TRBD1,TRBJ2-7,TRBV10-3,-,CAISESEGQGANSYEQYF,TGTGCCATCAGTGAGTCGGAAGGACAGGGGGCCAACTCCTACGAGCAGTACTTC
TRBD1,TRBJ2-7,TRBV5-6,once,CASSLGQGPYEQYF,TGTGCCAGCAGCCTAGGACAGGGACCCTACGAGCAGTACTTC
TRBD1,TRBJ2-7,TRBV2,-,CASSEAMGTGGHEQYF,TGTGCCAGCAGTGAAGCGATGGGGACAGGGGGACACGAGCAGTACTTC
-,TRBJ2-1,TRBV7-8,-,CASSLFLGYDEQFF,TGTGCCAGCAGCTTATTCTTGGGCTACGATGAGCAGTTCTTC
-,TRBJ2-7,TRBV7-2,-,CASSPEGGLASGAYEQYF,TGTGCCAGCAGCCCTGAAGGGGGTTTAGCTAGTGGGGCCTACGAGCAGTACTTC
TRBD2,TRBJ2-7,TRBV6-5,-,CASSGGTSGSYEQYF,TGTGCCAGCAGCGGTGGGACTAGCGGCTCCTACGAGCAGTACTTC
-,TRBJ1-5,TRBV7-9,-,CASSLDVQPQHF,TGTGCCAGCAGCTTAGATGTCCAGCCCCAGCATTTT